This T cell receptor beta chain came from a study of cytomegalovirus exposure and HLA in healthy donors. Overall study results and limits: Several of the most significant clusters were apparently associated with common viral pathogens in a later analysis. Previously analyzed data showed that most TCR beta V segments were productive at a frequency of about 90% or about 30%. Through in vitro validation, a few CMV-associated chains were shown to be specific for CMV antigens.

PCR amplification relied on 60 Vbeta primers (plus 13 Jbeta primers). The assay was immunoSEQ multiplex PCR, and TCRdb's table has in-frame clones only and misses some. The data hold about 180,000 clones, with approximately 80% observed a single time. Germline trimming cut 2 bases from V and 1 base from J; bases unmatched to any gene: 6. From germline, CDR1 is SGDLS and CDR2 YYNGEE. The CDR3 extends over 15 amino acids. The table lists this clone with a count of one. Its antigen is not identified. The source material was PBMCs. The rearrangement uses TRBV9 and TRBJ2-7, with 7 positions matching TRBD2. The TCR originated in a man in his late teens or twenties in good health and CMV-seronegative. Written as DNA, the CDR3 is TGTGCCAGCAGCGTGAGCGGGGTAGGGTCCTACGAGCAGTACTTC. Translation: CASSVSGVGSYEQYF. The full variable domain, its missing parts supplied by reference TRBV9 and TRBJ2-7, is DSGVTQTPKHLITATGQRVTLRCSPRSGDLSVYWYQQSLDQGLQFLIQYYNGEERAKGNILERFSAQQFPDLHSELNLSSLELGDSALYFCASSVSGVGSYEQYFGPGTRLTVT.